The next 25 T cell receptor beta chains were all read from a single sample in a study of shared clonotypes between healthy human individuals. CD8 cells regarded as naive lacked CD45RO, were positively chosen for CCR7, and omitted terminally differentiated effector memory CD45RA+ cells. Measured with immunoSEQ multiplex PCR; TCRdb has only the in-frame clones, and not every one. This sample has roughly 550,000 clones; around 95% occur once, and the top ten carry 0.11%. The sample taken for sequencing was naive CD8+ T cells sorted from blood. These receptors all stem from a woman younger than 45 in good health.

Of note for this clone: The same CDR3 is also encoded by other DNA sequences in this sample. V gene TRBV27 combines with J gene TRBJ2-5; possibly TRBD1 or TRBD2 for D (5 bases each). This CDR3 is built from 13 residues. Trimming cost V 3 bases and J 1 base, with 6 bases left between them. Per germline, CDR1 MNHEY and CDR2 SMNVEV (reference sequence). CDR3 coding DNA: TGTGCCAGCAGTTTTGGGGGCCAAGAGACCCAGTACTTC. Protein sequence: CASSFGGQETQYF.

This rearrangement joins TRBV29-1 to TRBJ2-1, with 8 bases that match TRBD1. Germline V CDR1 and CDR2: SQVTM, ANQGSEA. The V gene end was trimmed by 7 bases and the J gene end by 8 bases; junction bases not matched to a gene: 7. The CDR3 covers 12 residues. Here the CDR3 reads CSAGQGRDEQFF. The CDR3 DNA is TGCAGCGCCGGACAGGGTAGAGATGAGCAGTTCTTC.

On this clone: This same CDR3 is encoded by further DNA sequences in the sample. V is TRBV11-2 and J is TRBJ1-1; D gene unclear. V lost 1 base to trimming and J lost 4 bases, with 13 bases between them. The germline gives CDR1 SGHAT, CDR2 FQNNGV. CDR3 length: 15 amino acids. This CDR3 reads CASSLVGGRGTEAFF. The CDR3 DNA is TGTGCCAGCAGCTTAGTGGGAGGGCGAGGCACTGAAGCTTTCTTT.

V is TRBV27 and J is TRBJ2-3; D unresolved. Trimming cost V 10 bases and J 2 bases, with 10 bases left between them. This CDR3 is built from 12 residues. Per the germline V gene, CDR1 is MNHEY and CDR2 is SMNVEV (reference sequence). The CDR3 region has the DNA TGTGCCACCCACAGTTTCACAGATACGCAGTATTTT. Translation: CATHSFTDTQYF.

The J gene is TRBJ2-7, the V gene TRBV28; D is uncertain. The CDR3 has 15 amino acids. V was trimmed by 2 bases and J by 1 base, leaving 12 bases between them. From germline, CDR1 is MDHEN and CDR2 SYDVKM. The CDR3 region is CASSLMADPSYEQYF. Here the CDR3 DNA reads TGTGCCAGCAGTTTAATGGCTGATCCATCCTACGAGCAGTACTTC.

V gene TRBV20-1 combines with J gene TRBJ1-1; the D is unclear. The CDR3 spans 11 residues. Trimming stripped 2 bases from V and 8 bases from J, with 9 bases between. The V gene's germline CDR1 is DFQATT and CDR2 SNEGSKA (reference sequence). The CDR3 protein is CSARSNSEAFF. Here the CDR3 DNA reads TGCAGTGCTAGATCAAACTCCGAAGCTTTCTTT.

The chain recombines TRBV30 with TRBJ2-3, with 11 bases that match TRBD2. The CDR3 has 15 residues. Germline V lookup: CDR1 GTSNPN, CDR2 SVGIG (reference sequence). Unmatched junction bases numbered 7, after V lost 4 bases and J lost 4 bases. CDR3 amino acids: CAWTGRLAGSDTQYF. CDR3 nucleotide sequence: TGTGCCTGGACGGGTAGACTAGCGGGATCAGATACGCAGTATTTT.

The V gene is TRBV7-8, the J gene TRBJ2-7, with 7 bases fitting TRBD1. The V and J ends lost 3 bases and 0 bases, in that order; junction bases with no gene match: 8. In germline, CDR1 is SGHVS, CDR2 FQNEAQ. CDR3 length equals 16 residues. This CDR3 is CASSFGWDSFSYEQYF. In DNA, the CDR3 is TGTGCCAGCAGCTTTGGGTGGGACAGCTTCTCCTACGAGCAGTACTTC. Full variable domain (outside the CDR3, taken from reference TRBV7-8 and TRBJ2-7): GAGVSQSPRYKVAKRGQDVALRCDPISGHVSLFWYQQALGQGPEFLTYFQNEAQLDKSGLPSDRFFAERPEGSVSTLKIQRTQQEDSAVYLCASSFGWDSFSYEQYFGPGTRLTVT.

The chain employs TRBV19 and TRBJ2-1, with 9 bases identical to TRBD2. V shed 9 bases and J 3 bases; nucleotides not matched to a gene: 12. Germline V lookup: CDR1 LNHDA, CDR2 SQIVND (reference sequence). This CDR3 spans 16 amino acids. The CDR3 region is CASHPQTSGFYNEQFF. For the CDR3, the DNA is TGTGCCAGCCATCCTCAAACTAGCGGGTTCTACAATGAGCAGTTCTTC.

V and J are TRBV10-1 and TRBJ2-1; 13 bases agree with TRBD2. V lost 3 bases and J lost 7; bases outside the gene matches: 9. Per the germline V gene, CDR1 is WNHNN and CDR2 is SYGVQD (reference sequence). There are 17 residues in the CDR3. CDR3 DNA: TGCGCCAGCAGTGATCGTACTAGCGGGAGGGCCATGAATGAGCAGTTCTTC. It codes for CASSDRTSGRAMNEQFF.

As regards this clone: Other DNA variants within this sample encode the same CDR3. The chain is built from TRBV4-1 and TRBJ1-2, with 8 positions matching TRBD1. The CDR3 extends over 14 amino acids. Germline-derived CDR1 and CDR2 are MGHRA and YSYEKL. V gave up 2 bases and J gave up 4 bases; unmatched junction bases: 3. CDR3 sequence: CASSQTGGSYGYTF. In nucleotides, the CDR3 is TGCGCCAGCAGCCAAACAGGGGGATCCTATGGCTACACCTTC.

The V and J genes are TRBV7-2 and TRBJ2-2; TRBD1 matches 8 bases. Germline V gene lookup returns CDR1 SGHTA and CDR2 FQGNSA. Trimming took 2 bases from V and 4 from J; bases not matched to a gene: 3. This CDR3 comprises 15 residues. CDR3 protein: CASSLLTGVTGELFF. The CDR3 DNA reads TGTGCCAGCAGCTTACTGACAGGGGTCACCGGGGAGCTGTTTTTT.

The chain links TRBV4-1 to TRBJ1-2; no definite D call. CDR1 and CDR2 (germline): MGHRA, YSYEKL. This CDR3 spans 13 amino acids. With 1 base removed from V and 4 bases from J, the gap between germline ends came to 7 bases. For the CDR3, the DNA is TGCGCCAGCAGCCAAGTAACCAGCTATGGCTACACCTTC. It translates to CASSQVTSYGYTF.

This clone was recorded once. This chain joins TRBV27 and TRBJ2-5, with D maybe TRBD2 (6 bases). With 7 bases removed from V and 1 base from J, the gap between germline ends came to 22 bases. Germline CDR1 reads MNHEY; CDR2 reads SMNVEV (reference sequence). The CDR3 is 17 amino acids. The CDR3 spells CASNHDRGREVQETQYF. The DNA of the CDR3 is TGTGCCAGCAACCACGATAGGGGCAGGGAGGTCCAAGAGACCCAGTACTTC.

The chain has TRBV13 and TRBJ1-2, with TRBD1 matching over 7 bases. After removal of 4 bases from V and 4 bases from J, the junction contained 9 bases not matched to a gene. Per germline, CDR1 PRHDT and CDR2 FYEKMQ (reference sequence). This CDR3 comprises 15 residues. DNA for the CDR3: TGTGCCAGCAGCTCCCCGCACAGGGGACCCTATGGCTACACCTTC. Its protein product is CASSSPHRGPYGYTF.

The chain couples TRBV30 to TRBJ1-1; tentatively, D is TRBD1 (5 bases). Germline V gives CDR1 GTSNPN, CDR2 SVGIG (reference sequence). The CDR3 is made up of 13 amino acids. With 6 bases removed from V and 2 bases from J, the gap between germline ends came to 13 bases. CDR3 coding DNA: TGTGCCTGTTTAGGGGCGGTCAACACTGAAGCTTTCTTT. Translating gives CACLGAVNTEAFF.

This chain joins TRBV6-6 and TRBJ1-1; D gene ambiguous. V lost 7 bases and J lost 1, with 7 bases in between. The CDR3 runs to 12 residues. CDR1 is MNHNY, CDR2 SVGAGI, per germline (reference sequence). For the CDR3, the DNA is TGTGCCAGCAAAAGGCAGAACACTGAAGCTTTCTTT. It yields the protein CASKRQNTEAFF.

The rearrangement uses TRBV5-1 and TRBJ2-1; a possible D gene is TRBD2 (5 bases). The CDR3 has 12 amino acids. Trimming took 0 bases from V and 9 from J, leaving 7 bases between them. Germline CDR1 and CDR2: SGHRS and YFSETQ. CDR3 sequence (DNA): TGCGCCAGCAGCTTGGCGGGGAGTGAGCAGTTCTTC. Protein product: CASSLAGSEQFF.

CDR3 sequence: CASSYSQETQYF. Here the CDR3 DNA reads TGTGCCAGCAGTTACAGTCAAGAGACCCAGTACTTC. The chain has TRBV28 and TRBJ2-5; D not certain. V was shortened by 4 bases and J by 2 bases, with 5 bases between the two germline ends. The CDR3 covers 12 residues. Germline-derived CDR1 and CDR2 are MDHEN and SYDVKM.

The chain joins TRBV9 to TRBJ2-3, with 8 bases that match TRBD2. The V gene end was trimmed by 0 bases and the J gene end by 5 bases; junction bases not matched to a gene: 5. The CDR3 runs to 15 residues. Germline V gene data show CDR1 as SGDLS and CDR2 as YYNGEE. The CDR3 spells CASSVDGRGGDTQYF. CDR3 nucleotide sequence: TGTGCCAGCAGCGTAGACGGGAGGGGGGGAGATACGCAGTATTTT.

V gene TRBV13 combines with J gene TRBJ2-4; 7 bases agree with TRBD1. The CDR3 covers 16 residues. The germline CDR1 and CDR2 sequences are PRHDT and FYEKMQ (reference sequence). Unmatched junction bases numbered 7, after V lost 5 bases and J lost 0 bases. In DNA, the CDR3 is TGTGCCAGCAGCCCGGGACAGCCCATAGCCAAAAACATTCAGTACTTC. Residues: CASSPGQPIAKNIQYF.

The rearrangement links TRBV5-6 to TRBJ2-2; 14 nucleotides agree with TRBD2. CDR1 is SGHDT and CDR2 is YYEEEE in the germline V gene. V lost 3 bases to trimming and J lost 1 base; unmatched junction nucleotides: 2. This CDR3 is built from 17 residues. CDR3 amino acids: CASSSGLAGGNTGELFF. The DNA of the CDR3 is TGTGCCAGCAGCTCCGGACTAGCGGGAGGGAACACCGGGGAGCTGTTTTTT.

This chain uses TRBV5-8 with TRBJ1-1, with 7 bases matching TRBD1. Germline CDR1 is SGHTS and CDR2 is YDEGEE. J lost 8 bases, V lost 0 bases, and 10 bases had no gene match. The CDR3 totals 15 residues. CDR3 protein: CASSLEGGRGLEAFF. As DNA, the CDR3 is TGTGCCAGCAGCTTGGAAGGGGGCCGGGGCTTAGAAGCTTTCTTT.

The chain is built from TRBV13 and TRBJ2-1; D may be TRBD2 (5 bases). Germline CDR1 and CDR2: PRHDT and FYEKMQ (reference sequence). The ends were cut back, 5 bases at V and 4 bases at J, with 9 bases in the middle. This CDR3 spans 13 amino acids. Here the CDR3 reads CASSIRGYNEQFF. The CDR3 coding sequence is TGTGCCAGCAGCATCCGGGGTTACAATGAGCAGTTCTTC.

The chain links TRBV5-5 to TRBJ1-5, with D perhaps matching TRBD1 (5 bases). In germline, CDR1 is SGHKS, CDR2 YYEKEE (reference sequence). The CDR3 consists of 15 residues. Trimming removed 0 bases at V and 4 bases at J, with 11 bases between. The CDR3 nucleotides read TGTGCCAGCAGCTTGGGTTTGGGGGGAAATCAGCCCCAGCATTTT. Its protein product is CASSLGLGGNQPQHF.